The rows below give T cell receptor beta chains drawn from one sample of a study of T cell responses to AZD1222 COVID-19 vaccine. Clones were sequenced by immunoSEQ multiplex PCR, and TCRdb holds only the in-frame ones, with some missing. The sample lists 130,000 to 150,000 clones, around 91% occurring once. Sequences were derived from peripheral blood, sampled on day 0 of AZD1222 vaccination. The receptors originated from an adult in good health. CDR3s include the opening cysteine and the closing phenylalanine or tryptophan. Each record gives: D gene, V gene, J gene, clone size, CDR3 length, CDR3 DNA, CDR3 protein. D genes are given only for firm matches. Only some rows state a clone size, as once, few, many or a class for expanded clones.

d_call: TRBD1
v_call: TRBV6-2/TRBV6-3
j_call: TRBJ1-5
clone_size: .
cdr3_length: 19
cdr3_nt: TGTGCCAGCAGTTACTGGGACAGGATGGATTACTATAGCAATCAGCCCCAGCATTTT
cdr3_aa: CASSYWDRMDYYSNQPQHF

d_call: .
v_call: TRBV5-1
j_call: TRBJ2-5
clone_size: .
cdr3_length: 16
cdr3_nt: TGCGCCAGCAGCTCCGCGCGGTACGGGGCCCAAGAGACCCAGTACTTC
cdr3_aa: CASSSARYGAQETQYF

d_call: .
v_call: TRBV18
j_call: TRBJ1-2
clone_size: .
cdr3_length: 13
cdr3_nt: TGTGCCAGCTCACCCCTGGACAGTAGTGGCTACACCTTC
cdr3_aa: CASSPLDSSGYTF

d_call: TRBD1
v_call: TRBV28
j_call: TRBJ2-7
clone_size: .
cdr3_length: 16
cdr3_nt: TGTGCCAGCAGCCCCGTAGACAGGGGCTCTTCCTACGAGCAGTACTTC
cdr3_aa: CASSPVDRGSSYEQYF

d_call: .
v_call: TRBV5-1
j_call: TRBJ1-2
clone_size: .
cdr3_length: 17
cdr3_nt: TGCGCCAGCAGCTTGGCCCCAGGGGAGGGCGGTGACTATGGCTACACCTTC
cdr3_aa: CASSLAPGEGGDYGYTF

d_call: TRBD1
v_call: TRBV19
j_call: TRBJ1-1
clone_size: .
cdr3_length: 14
cdr3_nt: TGTGCCAGTAGCACAGGGGCGAGGAACACTGAAGCTTTCTTT
cdr3_aa: CASSTGARNTEAFF

d_call: TRBD1
v_call: TRBV3-1/TRBV3-2
j_call: TRBJ2-2
clone_size: .
cdr3_length: 17
cdr3_nt: TGTGCCAGCAGCCCCTACCGGGACAGGGTCTTGAGCGGGGAGCTGTTTTTT
cdr3_aa: CASSPYRDRVLSGELFF

d_call: .
v_call: TRBV27
j_call: TRBJ2-2
clone_size: .
cdr3_length: 16
cdr3_nt: TGTGCCAGCAGTCCCTGGGACATTCAGAACACCGGGGAGCTGTTTTTT
cdr3_aa: CASSPWDIQNTGELFF

d_call: .
v_call: TRBV12-3/TRBV12-4
j_call: TRBJ1-2
clone_size: .
cdr3_length: 12
cdr3_nt: TGTGCCAGCAGTTTCGAAGACTATGGCTACACCTTC
cdr3_aa: CASSFEDYGYTF

d_call: .
v_call: TRBV6-2/TRBV6-3
j_call: TRBJ2-4
clone_size: .
cdr3_length: 13
cdr3_nt: TGTGCCAGCAGTCACTTGGATCAAAACATTCAGTACTTC
cdr3_aa: CASSHLDQNIQYF

d_call: TRBD2
v_call: TRBV12-3/TRBV12-4
j_call: TRBJ2-5
clone_size: .
cdr3_length: 12
cdr3_nt: TGTGCCAGCACCCGGGGGGGAGAGACCCAGTACTTC
cdr3_aa: CASTRGGETQYF

d_call: .
v_call: TRBV19
j_call: TRBJ1-1
clone_size: .
cdr3_length: 13
cdr3_nt: TGTGCCAGTAGTATTAACAGGGACACTGAAGCTTTCTTT
cdr3_aa: CASSINRDTEAFF

d_call: .
v_call: TRBV18
j_call: TRBJ2-5
clone_size: few
cdr3_length: 15
cdr3_nt: TGTGCCAGCTCACCTGCGGGTACCCCGGGAGAGACCCAGTACTTC
cdr3_aa: CASSPAGTPGETQYF

d_call: TRBD2
v_call: TRBV4-2
j_call: TRBJ2-3
clone_size: .
cdr3_length: 16
cdr3_nt: TGTGCCAGCAGCTCCAGGATAGCGGGAGGGCCAGATACGCAGTATTTT
cdr3_aa: CASSSRIAGGPDTQYF

d_call: .
v_call: TRBV15
j_call: TRBJ1-1
clone_size: .
cdr3_length: 13
cdr3_nt: TGTGCCACCAGCAGAGGTCGCGCCACTGAAGCTTTCTTT
cdr3_aa: CATSRGRATEAFF

d_call: .
v_call: TRBV29-1
j_call: TRBJ1-5
clone_size: .
cdr3_length: 14
cdr3_nt: TGCAGCGTTGCCCCTACAGGTCCCAATCAGCCCCAGCATTTT
cdr3_aa: CSVAPTGPNQPQHF

d_call: TRBD1
v_call: TRBV14
j_call: TRBJ2-7
clone_size: .
cdr3_length: 14
cdr3_nt: TGTGCCAGCAGCGCAGACAGGGATTCCTACGAGCAGTACTTC
cdr3_aa: CASSADRDSYEQYF

d_call: .
v_call: TRBV10-3
j_call: TRBJ2-7
clone_size: .
cdr3_length: 13
cdr3_nt: TGTGCCATCAGTGACCGCGACATGGGCGAGCAGTACTTC
cdr3_aa: CAISDRDMGEQYF

d_call: TRBD1
v_call: TRBV15
j_call: TRBJ1-2
clone_size: .
cdr3_length: 17
cdr3_nt: TGTGCCACCAGCAGAGATCGGGACAGCCCTCGGGGATATGGCTACACCTTC
cdr3_aa: CATSRDRDSPRGYGYTF

d_call: .
v_call: TRBV7-2
j_call: TRBJ2-5
clone_size: .
cdr3_length: 14
cdr3_nt: TGTGCCAGCAGCCTGGGGGGTCCTGAAGAGACCCAGTACTTC
cdr3_aa: CASSLGGPEETQYF

d_call: .
v_call: TRBV3-1/TRBV3-2
j_call: TRBJ2-7
clone_size: .
cdr3_length: 14
cdr3_nt: TGTGCCAGCAGCCCACCCGGGAGCCAGTACGAGCAGTACTTC
cdr3_aa: CASSPPGSQYEQYF

d_call: TRBD2
v_call: TRBV6-2/TRBV6-3
j_call: TRBJ2-7
clone_size: .
cdr3_length: 16
cdr3_nt: TGTGCCAGCAGTTACTCGGGGAGGGAGGCAACCTACGAGCAGTACTTC
cdr3_aa: CASSYSGREATYEQYF

d_call: .
v_call: TRBV7-2
j_call: TRBJ1-1
clone_size: .
cdr3_length: 13
cdr3_nt: TGTGCCAGCAGCTTGGGACGGAACACTGAAGCTTTCTTT
cdr3_aa: CASSLGRNTEAFF

d_call: .
v_call: TRBV30
j_call: TRBJ2-1
clone_size: .
cdr3_length: 12
cdr3_nt: TGTGCCTGGAACCCTAGCAGCGATGAGCAGTTCTTC
cdr3_aa: CAWNPSSDEQFF

d_call: TRBD1
v_call: TRBV24-1
j_call: TRBJ2-5
clone_size: .
cdr3_length: 16
cdr3_nt: TGTGCCACCAGTGTTGGGACAGGGAGGGTTCAAGAGACCCAGTACTTC
cdr3_aa: CATSVGTGRVQETQYF